This TCR beta chain was recovered during a study of Ad26.COV2.S vaccination and SARS-CoV-2 variants. Study context: Donor got 5x10^10 or 1x10^11 viral particles of Ad26.COV2.S.

Treatment noted: roughly 19 received Ad26.COV2.S at low or high dose, single or two shots; about 5 received placebo; per-sample allocation not given. After the first vaccine or placebo injection, samples were drawn on day 63. The vaccine delivered Wuhan-strain SARS-CoV-2 spike through an Ad26 vector. CDR1 MNHEY and CDR2 SVGEGT come from the germline V gene. Trimming cost V 2 bases and J 7 bases; bases outside gene matches: 4. The CDR3 sequence is 13 residues long. TCRdb's table, derived via immunoSEQ multiplex PCR, lists solely in-frame clones and lacks some. The data show around 380,000 clones, 80% to 90% seen once.

The chain uses TRBV6-2 or TRBV6-3 and TRBJ1-2; 7 nucleotides agree with TRBD1. Sequenced here: peripheral blood, sampled in a trial of Ad26.COV2.S vaccine versus placebo. This receptor was taken from a person aged 18 to 65 who received the Ad26.COV2.S COVID-19 vaccine or a placebo. The CDR3: CASSYPSGGGYTF. As DNA, the CDR3 is TGTGCCAGCAGTTACCCCTCAGGGGGTGGCTACACCTTC.